The 11 T cell receptor beta chains below all came from one sample that was sequenced in a study of shared clonotypes between healthy human individuals. Sequenced by immunoSEQ multiplex PCR; TCRdb stores in-frame clones only, minus some. The sample contains hundreds of thousands of clones, around 67% of which appear only once. Material for sequencing was memory CD4+ T cells sorted from blood. Subset of the sample: CD45RA-negative fraction. These receptors came from a man aged 25-45 years in good health.

This clone occurred a few times. The chain is built from TRBV19 and TRBJ2-7; D remains unclear. The CDR3 runs 13 residues. V was trimmed by 5 bases and J by 9 bases, leaving 17 bases between them. The germline V gene has CDR1 LNHDA and CDR2 SQIVND (reference sequence). For the CDR3, the DNA is TGTGCCAGTAGTTCCGGTCCGAAGTATGGGCAGTACTTC. Translation gives CASSSGPKYGQYF.

In its sample, this clone was seen once. The rearrangement joins TRBV7-7 to TRBJ2-6; 8 bases are shared with TRBD1. V shed 6 bases and J 3 bases; nucleotides not matched to a gene: 7. The CDR3 is made up of 16 amino acids. Germline V gene sequence: CDR1 SSHAT, CDR2 FNYEAQ (reference sequence). CDR3 bases: TGTGCCAGCAGGGCGTTGACAGGGGATGGGGCCAACGTCCTGACTTTC. Protein: CASRALTGDGANVLTF.

In this sample, this clone turned up a few times. The CDR3 coding sequence is TGTGCCACCAGCAGAGATTCAGGGGTGTCTCGGGGCTACACCTTC. Translating it yields CATSRDSGVSRGYTF. The chain has TRBV15 and TRBJ1-2, with a tentative D call TRBD1 (6 bases). Deletions cut 0 bases from V and 8 bases from J, with 16 bases between. This CDR3 contains 15 residues. Germline V gene lookup returns CDR1 LNHNV and CDR2 YYDKDF (reference sequence).

The CDR3 DNA follows: TGCGCCAGCAGTGAGTCCCCTGGACTAGGGGCTCAAGAGACCCAGTACTTC. The encoded protein is CASSESPGLGAQETQYF. This chain joins TRBV10-1 and TRBJ2-5; TRBD2 aligns across 7 bases. Germline-derived CDR1 and CDR2 are WNHNN and SYGVQD (reference sequence). The CDR3 sequence is 17 residues long. V shed 0 bases, J shed 2 bases, and the junction held 9 bases outside the gene matches.

V is TRBV5-1 and J is TRBJ2-3, with 7 bases aligning to TRBD2. The V gene's germline CDR1 is SGHRS and CDR2 YFSETQ. The CDR3 loop spans 15 amino acids. V was clipped by 4 bases and J by 4 bases; unmatched bases: 9. CDR3 coding DNA: TGCGCCAGCAGCGTGGAAGCGGGACGTCCAGATACGCAGTATTTT. It translates to CASSVEAGRPDTQYF.

This clone was found many times. This chain connects TRBV9 to TRBJ2-2; no definite D call. V lost 0 bases, J lost 5 bases, and 14 bases lay in between. The CDR3 totals 16 residues. Germline CDR1 and CDR2: SGDLS and YYNGEE. The CDR3 loop reads CASSVDDPAYTGELFF. In DNA, the CDR3 is TGTGCCAGCAGCGTAGATGATCCAGCGTATACCGGGGAGCTGTTTTTT.

This clone appeared a single time. Other DNA sequences within the sample encode an identical CDR3. The chain links TRBV28 to TRBJ1-3; D gene ambiguous. The germline V and J ends were trimmed by 3 bases and 0 bases, with 0 bases remaining between them. The CDR3 runs to 12 residues. CDR1 and CDR2 from the germline V gene are MDHEN and SYDVKM. The CDR3 sequence: CASSFSGNTIYF. CDR3 coding DNA: TGTGCCAGCAGTTTCTCTGGAAACACCATATATTTT.

This clone has more than one count but fewer than ten. This chain uses TRBV5-1 with TRBJ1-2; 7 nucleotides agree with TRBD1. The CDR3 has 13 residues. Trimming at V came to 3 bases and at J to 11 bases, leaving 10 bases not matched to a gene. CDR1 and CDR2 (germline): SGHRS, YFSETQ. The CDR3 reads CASSSEDRVEYTF. The DNA for the CDR3 is TGCGCCAGCAGCTCCGAAGACAGGGTGGAATACACCTTC.

In its sample, this clone was seen a few times. The rearrangement joins TRBV5-4 to TRBJ2-4; 12 positions agree with TRBD2. The J segment lost 9 bases and the V segment lost 4 bases, leaving 8 bases of the junction unmatched. CDR3 length: 15 amino acids. Germline CDR1 and CDR2: SGHNT and YYREEE (reference sequence). The CDR3 reads CASSPTSGSSSIQYF. CDR3 sequence (DNA): TGTGCCAGCAGCCCGACTAGCGGGAGTTCGAGCATTCAGTACTTC.

The chain is built from TRBV4-1 and TRBJ2-7, with D hard to call. V was cut by 1 base and J by 5 bases, with 15 bases left in between. This CDR3 has 15 amino acids. Germline V lookup: CDR1 MGHRA, CDR2 YSYEKL. The chain's CDR3 is CASSQARVGLDEQYF. DNA of the CDR3: TGCGCCAGCAGCCAAGCTAGGGTAGGTCTGGACGAGCAGTACTTC.

This clone was seen only once. The chain joins TRBV13 to TRBJ2-7; possibly TRBD1 for D (7 bases). The CDR3 is 14 residues long. CDR1 PRHDT and CDR2 FYEKMQ come from the germline V gene (reference sequence). V was cut by 4 bases and J by 0 bases, with 10 bases left in between. This chain's CDR3 is CASSYQGGSYEQYF. The CDR3 DNA reads as TGTGCCAGCAGCTACCAGGGGGGCTCCTACGAGCAGTACTTC.